This T cell receptor beta chain appears in the sequencing data of a study of tumor-infiltrating lymphocytes in primary liver carcinoma. A primer in the constant region served to generate TCR beta cDNA from approximately 460 ng of total RNA. Construction of TCR beta libraries relied on three successive nested multiplex PCR rounds employing slightly modified ARM-PCR. Rounds one and two of PCR, each of 10 cycles, were primed with TRBV1-TRBV30 forward primers and a C-beta reverse primer. TCRdb called the multiplex PCR reads again in MiXCR, with one record for every CDR3 protein. This sample carries approximately 110,000 distinct CDR3 sequences, roughly three fifths of them seen once, and the ten largest clones take 8.4%. A note on this clonotype: As yet, its antigen is unknown.

CDR3 size: 12 residues. CDR1 is SQVTM and CDR2 is ANQGSEA in the germline V gene. Trimming cost V 3 bases and J 3 bases, with 8 bases left between them. Findings of the study overall: Tumor top-250-clone fractions significantly exceeded those of blood (p = 0.039). Among top clones, only about 7-25% appeared in all five tumor regions.

Between roughly 18 and 30 mg of unsorted bulk tissue served as the source from which RNA and DNA were co-extracted. Sequencing was carried out using liver tumor tissue from sampling region 3. Subset reported: tumor region T3, left-lateral pole. The chain couples TRBV29-1 to TRBJ1-2; no definite D call. The receptor was isolated from a woman aged 55-70 years with primary liver carcinoma and hepatitis B virus infection. The CDR3 spells CSVDVQDYGYTF. The CDR3 region has the DNA TGCAGCGTTGATGTTCAGGACTATGGCTACACCTTC.